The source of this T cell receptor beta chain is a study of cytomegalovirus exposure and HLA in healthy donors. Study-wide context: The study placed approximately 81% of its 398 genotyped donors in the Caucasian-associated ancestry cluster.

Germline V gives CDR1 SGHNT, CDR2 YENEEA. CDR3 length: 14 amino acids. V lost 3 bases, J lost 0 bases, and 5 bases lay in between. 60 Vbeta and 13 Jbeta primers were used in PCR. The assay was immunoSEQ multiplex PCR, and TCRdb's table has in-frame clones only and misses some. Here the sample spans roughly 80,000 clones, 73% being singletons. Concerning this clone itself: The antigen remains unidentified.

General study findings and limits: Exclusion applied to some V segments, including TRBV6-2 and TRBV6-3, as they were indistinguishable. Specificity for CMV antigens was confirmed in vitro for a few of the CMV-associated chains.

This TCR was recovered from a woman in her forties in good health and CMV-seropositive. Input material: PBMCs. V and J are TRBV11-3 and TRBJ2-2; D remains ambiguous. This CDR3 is CASSFLSNTGELFF. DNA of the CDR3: TGTGCCAGCAGCTTCCTATCGAACACCGGGGAGCTGTTTTTT.